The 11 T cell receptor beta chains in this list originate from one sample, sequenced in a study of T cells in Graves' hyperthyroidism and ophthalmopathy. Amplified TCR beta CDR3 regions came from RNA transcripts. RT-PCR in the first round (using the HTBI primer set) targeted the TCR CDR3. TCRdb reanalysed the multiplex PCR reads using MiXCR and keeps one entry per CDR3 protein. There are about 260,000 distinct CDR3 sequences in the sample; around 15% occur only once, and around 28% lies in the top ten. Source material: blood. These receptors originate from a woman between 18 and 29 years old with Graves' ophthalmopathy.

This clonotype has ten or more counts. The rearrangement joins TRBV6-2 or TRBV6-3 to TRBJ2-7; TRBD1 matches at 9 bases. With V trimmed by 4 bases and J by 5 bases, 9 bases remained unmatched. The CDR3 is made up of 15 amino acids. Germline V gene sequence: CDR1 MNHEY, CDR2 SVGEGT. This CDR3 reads CASSSTGTGNHEQYF. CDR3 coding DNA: TGTGCCAGCAGTTCCACCGGGACAGGGAACCACGAGCAGTACTTC.

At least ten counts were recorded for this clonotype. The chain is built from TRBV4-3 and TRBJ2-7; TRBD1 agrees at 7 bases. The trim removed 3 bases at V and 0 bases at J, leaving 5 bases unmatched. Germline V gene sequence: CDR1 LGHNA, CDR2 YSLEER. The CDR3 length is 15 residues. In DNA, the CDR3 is TGCGCCAGCAGCCAGGCGACAGGGCCCTCCTACGAGCAGTACTTC. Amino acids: CASSQATGPSYEQYF.

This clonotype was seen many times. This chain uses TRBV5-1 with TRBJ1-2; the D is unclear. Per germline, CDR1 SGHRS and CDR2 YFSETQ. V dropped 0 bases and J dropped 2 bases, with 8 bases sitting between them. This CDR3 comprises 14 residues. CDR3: CASSLEGYNYGYTF. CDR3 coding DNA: TGCGCCAGCAGCTTGGAAGGGTACAACTATGGCTACACCTTC.

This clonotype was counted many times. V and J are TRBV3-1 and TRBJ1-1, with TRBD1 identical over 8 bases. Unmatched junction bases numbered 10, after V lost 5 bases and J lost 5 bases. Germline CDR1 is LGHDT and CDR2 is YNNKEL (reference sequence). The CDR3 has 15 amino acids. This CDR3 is CASSFRQGRGTEAFF. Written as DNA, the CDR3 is TGTGCCAGCAGCTTTCGACAGGGGCGAGGAACTGAAGCTTTCTTT.

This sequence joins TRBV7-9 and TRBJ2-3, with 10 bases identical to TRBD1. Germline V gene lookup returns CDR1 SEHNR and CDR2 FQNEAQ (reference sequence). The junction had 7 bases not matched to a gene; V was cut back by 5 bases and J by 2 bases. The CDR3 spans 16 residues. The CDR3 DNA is TGTGCCAGCAGCCCCGCCGGGACAGGGGTCACAGATACGCAGTATTTT. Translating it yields CASSPAGTGVTDTQYF. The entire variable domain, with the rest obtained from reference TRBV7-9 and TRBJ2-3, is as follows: DTGVSQNPRHKITKRGQNVTFRCDPISEHNRLYWYRQTLGQGPEFLTYFQNEAQLEKSRLLSDRFSAERPKGSFSTLEIQRTEQGDSAMYLCASSPAGTGVTDTQYFGPGTRLTVL.

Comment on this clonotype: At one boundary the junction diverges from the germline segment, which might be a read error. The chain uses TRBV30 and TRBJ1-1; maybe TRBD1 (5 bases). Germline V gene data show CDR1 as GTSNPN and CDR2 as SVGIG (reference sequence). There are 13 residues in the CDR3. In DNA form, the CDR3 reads TGTGCCCGGAGTGGTACGAGGGGCACTGAAGCTTTCTTT. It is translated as CARSGTRGTEAFF.

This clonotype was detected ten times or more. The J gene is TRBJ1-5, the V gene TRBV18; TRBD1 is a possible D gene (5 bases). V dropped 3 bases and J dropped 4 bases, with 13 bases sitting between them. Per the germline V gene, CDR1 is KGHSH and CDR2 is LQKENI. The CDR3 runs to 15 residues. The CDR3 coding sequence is TGTGCCAGCTCACCCGCCGACAGCCTTAATCAGCCCCAGCATTTT. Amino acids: CASSPADSLNQPQHF.

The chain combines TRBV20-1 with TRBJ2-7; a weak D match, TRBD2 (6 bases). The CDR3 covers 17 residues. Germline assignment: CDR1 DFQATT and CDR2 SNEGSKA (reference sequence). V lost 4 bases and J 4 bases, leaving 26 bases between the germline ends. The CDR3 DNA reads TGCAGTGCTACGGGGCCACTAACAAGCGGAGGGAAATACGAGCAGTACTTC. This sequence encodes CSATGPLTSGGKYEQYF.

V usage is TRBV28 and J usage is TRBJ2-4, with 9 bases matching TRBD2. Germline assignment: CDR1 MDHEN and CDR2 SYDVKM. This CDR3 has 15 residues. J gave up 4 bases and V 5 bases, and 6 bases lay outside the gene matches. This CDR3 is CASSDPSGAKNIQYF. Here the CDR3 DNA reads TGTGCCAGCAGTGATCCTAGCGGGGCTAAAAACATTCAGTACTTC. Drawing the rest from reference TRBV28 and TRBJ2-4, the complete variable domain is DVKVTQSSRYLVKRTGEKVFLECVQDMDHENMFWYRQDPGLGLRLIYFSYDVKMKEKGDIPEGYSVSREKKERFSLILESASTNQTSMYLCASSDPSGAKNIQYFGAGTRLSVL.

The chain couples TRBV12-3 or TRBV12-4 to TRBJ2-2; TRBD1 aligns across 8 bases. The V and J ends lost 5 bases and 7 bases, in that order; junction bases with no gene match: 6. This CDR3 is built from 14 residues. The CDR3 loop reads CASSRQGAVGELFF. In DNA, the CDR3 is TGTGCCAGCAGTCGTCAGGGGGCGGTCGGGGAGCTGTTTTTT.

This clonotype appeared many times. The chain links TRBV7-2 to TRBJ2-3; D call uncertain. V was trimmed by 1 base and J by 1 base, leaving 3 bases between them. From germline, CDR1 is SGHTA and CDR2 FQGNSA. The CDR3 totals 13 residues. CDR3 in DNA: TGTGCCAGCAGCTTAGTTCGCACAGATACGCAGTATTTT. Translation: CASSLVRTDTQYF.